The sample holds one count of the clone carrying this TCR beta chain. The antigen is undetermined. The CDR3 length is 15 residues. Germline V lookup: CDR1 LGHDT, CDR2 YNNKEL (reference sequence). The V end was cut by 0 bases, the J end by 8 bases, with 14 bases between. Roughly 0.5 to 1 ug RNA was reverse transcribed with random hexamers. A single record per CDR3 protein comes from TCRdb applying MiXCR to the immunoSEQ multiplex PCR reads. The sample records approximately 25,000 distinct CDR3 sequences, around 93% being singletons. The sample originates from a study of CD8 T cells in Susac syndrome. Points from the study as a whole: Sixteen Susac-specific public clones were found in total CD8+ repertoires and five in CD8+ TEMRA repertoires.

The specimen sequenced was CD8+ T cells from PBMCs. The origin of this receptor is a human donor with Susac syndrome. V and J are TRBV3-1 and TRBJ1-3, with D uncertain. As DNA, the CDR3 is TGTGCCAGCAGCCAAGATTACGGTATTCGTGACACCATATATTTT. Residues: CASSQDYGIRDTIYF.